The next 25 T cell receptor beta chains were all read from a single sample in a study of blood T cell repertoires in COVID-19. Assay used: immunoSEQ multiplex PCR; TCRdb lists only in-frame clones, some missing. The sample contains about 180,000 clones, 75% to 90% of which appear only once. The specimen sequenced was PBMCs or T cells enriched from blood (not recorded which). The receptors shown here come from a woman aged 35 to 49 with acute COVID-19.

This chain uses TRBV7-3 with TRBJ2-7, with TRBD1 as a possible D gene (6 bases). The V gene's germline CDR1 is SGHTA and CDR2 FQGTGA. CDR3 length equals 13 residues. The germline V and J ends were trimmed by 5 bases and 5 bases, with 13 bases remaining between them. The CDR3 loop reads CASSAGAGNEQYF. DNA for the CDR3: TGTGCCAGCAGCGCAGGGGCAGGGAACGAGCAGTACTTC.

The chain links TRBV6-6 to TRBJ2-7, with 9 bases identical to TRBD2. The CDR3 is 13 residues long. The germline gives CDR1 MNHNY, CDR2 SVGAGI (reference sequence). After removal of 6 bases from V and 0 bases from J, the junction contained 0 bases not matched to a gene. This CDR3 is CASRTSGSYEQYF. The CDR3 nucleotides are TGTGCCAGCAGGACTAGCGGCTCCTACGAGCAGTACTTC.

This chain uses TRBV7-9 with TRBJ2-6; D perhaps matches TRBD1 (6 bases). In germline, CDR1 is SEHNR, CDR2 FQNEAQ (reference sequence). CDR3 size: 18 residues. Trimming stripped 6 bases from V and 2 bases from J, with 20 bases between. Here the CDR3 reads CASRLNRDPFTGANVLTF. Written as DNA, the CDR3 is TGTGCCAGCAGACTAAACAGGGACCCCTTCACTGGGGCCAACGTCCTGACTTTC.

The chain couples TRBV6-6 to TRBJ2-2, with unresolved D. Between the trimmed V and J ends, which lost 0 bases and 6 bases, there was a span of 8 bases. Germline V lookup: CDR1 MNHNY, CDR2 SVGAGI (reference sequence). The CDR3 is made up of 14 amino acids. This chain's CDR3 is CASSYSRFPGELFF. DNA of the CDR3: TGTGCCAGCAGTTACTCGCGGTTTCCCGGGGAGCTGTTTTTT.

The chain uses TRBV25-1 and TRBJ1-6, with no clear D. The germline CDR1 and CDR2 sequences are MGHDK and SYGVNS. The CDR3 is 15 amino acids. V shed 3 bases and J shed 3 bases, with 9 bases lying between them. CDR3 sequence: CASSDRVLYNSPLHF. The CDR3, as DNA: TGTGCCAGCAGTGACCGCGTCCTCTATAATTCACCCCTCCACTTT.

The genes are TRBV5-4 and TRBJ1-3, with D unclear. This CDR3 is 14 amino acids long. Germline V gene sequence: CDR1 SGHNT, CDR2 YYREEE (reference sequence). The V gene lost 0 bases and the J gene lost 2 bases, with 6 bases spanning the gap. CDR3 DNA: TGTGCCAGCAGCTTGGCCGGGGCTGGAAACACCATATATTTT. It yields the protein CASSLAGAGNTIYF.

V usage is TRBV3-1 (or the pseudogene TRBV3-2) and J usage is TRBJ1-2; 7 positions match TRBD1. The V segment lost 4 bases and the J segment 7 bases; nucleotides outside the gene matches: 9. Per germline, CDR1 LGHDT and CDR2 YNNKEL (reference sequence). The CDR3 is made up of 14 amino acids. The CDR3 bases are TGTGCCAGCAGCCGGGGGCAGGGGGTTGGTGGCTACACCTTC. Amino acid sequence: CASSRGQGVGGYTF.

The chain is built from TRBV6-5 and TRBJ2-5, with D possibly being TRBD1 (5 bases). V dropped 8 bases and J dropped 4 bases, with 17 bases sitting between them. Looked up from germline, CDR1 is MNHEY and CDR2 is SVGAGI. This CDR3 is built from 14 residues. The CDR3 loop reads CASPGSLFPETQYF. DNA for the CDR3: TGTGCCAGCCCAGGGTCCCTGTTCCCAGAGACCCAGTACTTC.

In this sample, this clone turned up once. V gene TRBV6-1 combines with J gene TRBJ1-1, with a weak D call TRBD1 (5 bases). Germline assignment: CDR1 MNHNS and CDR2 SASEGT. The CDR3 has 16 amino acids. V lost 3 bases and J lost 1, with 15 bases in between. CDR3 sequence reads: CASSDGAGVGNTEAFF. The CDR3 DNA sequence: TGTGCCAGCAGTGACGGGGCGGGAGTTGGGAACACTGAAGCTTTCTTT.

The chain couples TRBV4-1 to TRBJ1-1; D possibly corresponds to TRBD1 (6 bases). Germline V gives CDR1 MGHRA, CDR2 YSYEKL. CDR3 length equals 15 residues. V gave up 0 bases and J gave up 1 base, with 9 bases separating them. CDR3 DNA sequence: TGCGCCAGCAGCCAAGAAACCAGGGGGAACACTGAAGCTTTCTTT. Its translation: CASSQETRGNTEAFF.

This clone has only one observation. The rearrangement links TRBV11-2 to TRBJ1-3; 7 nucleotides match TRBD1. J gave up 4 bases and V 2 bases, and 8 bases lay outside the gene matches. Germline values: CDR1 SGHAT, CDR2 FQNNGV. The CDR3 runs to 16 residues. CDR3 sequence (DNA): TGTGCCAGCAGCTTATCAGACAGGGCGATCGGAAACACCATATATTTT. It is translated as CASSLSDRAIGNTIYF.

The V gene is TRBV3-1 (or the pseudogene TRBV3-2), the J gene TRBJ2-5; D may be TRBD1 (5 bases). Germline-derived CDR1 and CDR2 are LGHDT and YNNKEL (reference sequence). The CDR3 spans 13 residues. V lost 1 base, J lost 5 bases, and 8 bases lay in between. The CDR3, as DNA: TGTGCCAGCAGCCAAGCAGGGCGGGAGACCCAGTACTTC. This sequence encodes CASSQAGRETQYF.

The chain is built from TRBV9 and TRBJ1-4, with 7 positions matching TRBD1. Germline values: CDR1 SGDLS, CDR2 YYNGEE. The CDR3 runs to 21 residues. With V trimmed by 0 bases and J by 4 bases, 21 bases remained unmatched. CDR3 protein: CASSVAVRKGRTGPRNEKLFF. CDR3 in DNA: TGTGCCAGCAGCGTAGCAGTGCGAAAGGGTCGGACAGGCCCACGTAATGAAAAACTGTTTTTT.

This chain connects TRBV18 to TRBJ1-1; D is ambiguous. V dropped 6 bases and J dropped 1 base, with 15 bases sitting between them. Germline CDR1 and CDR2: KGHSH and LQKENI. CDR3 length: 15 amino acids. CDR3 sequence reads: CASSGGTSTNTEAFF. Written as DNA, the CDR3 is TGTGCCAGCTCTGGAGGTACCTCTACGAACACTGAAGCTTTCTTT.

The V and J genes are TRBV7-2 and TRBJ1-2, with D tentatively TRBD1 (5 bases). CDR1 and CDR2 (germline): SGHTA, FQGNSA. This CDR3 is built from 15 residues. V lost 4 bases and J lost 5, with 17 bases in between. Here the CDR3 DNA reads TGTGCCAGCAGCTCTCGGGACTACGGGCGTTATGGCTACACCTTC. Amino acids: CASSSRDYGRYGYTF.

This rearrangement joins TRBV25-1 to TRBJ2-1, with TRBD2 matching 11 bases. In germline, CDR1 is MGHDK, CDR2 SYGVNS. V trimming: 6 bases; J trimming: 7 bases; junction bases outside the gene matches: 8. There are 15 residues in the CDR3. The CDR3 DNA follows: TGTGCCAGCAGCCGATTTAGGACTAGCGGGAATGAGCAGTTCTTC. It yields the protein CASSRFRTSGNEQFF.

The chain carries TRBV28 and TRBJ1-2, with no clear D. The CDR3 spans 15 residues. Per the germline V gene, CDR1 is MDHEN and CDR2 is SYDVKM. The V end lost 6 bases, the J end lost 4 bases, and 18 bases lay between the germline ends. The CDR3 DNA is TGTGCCAGCAGAACCCGGTCAAAGAGTCCCTATGGCTACACCTTC. It encodes CASRTRSKSPYGYTF.

The V call is TRBV4-1, the J call TRBJ2-3; TRBD2 aligns across 12 bases. J was trimmed by 4 bases and V by 8 bases; bases with no gene match: 4. The V gene's germline CDR1 is MGHRA and CDR2 YSYEKL. The CDR3 runs 14 residues. In nucleotides, the CDR3 is TGCGCCAGCGGTCCTAGCGGGGGGGCAGATACGCAGTATTTT. Residues: CASGPSGGADTQYF.

V gene TRBV2 combines with J gene TRBJ2-3, with 9 bases lining up with TRBD2. The CDR3 is made up of 16 amino acids. Germline V CDR1 and CDR2: SNHLY, FYNNEI. The V gene end was trimmed by 7 bases and the J gene end by 0 bases; junction bases not matched to a gene: 8. Here the CDR3 reads CASTASGVSSTDTQYF. CDR3 in DNA: TGTGCCAGCACCGCTAGCGGGGTTAGTAGCACAGATACGCAGTATTTT.

The rearrangement links TRBV28 to TRBJ2-1, with 11 bases lining up with TRBD1. The CDR3 extends over 16 amino acids. The ends lost 5 bases at V and 4 bases at J; junction bases unmatched: 7. CDR1 MDHEN and CDR2 SYDVKM come from the germline V gene. CDR3 loop: CASSQPDRGPYNEQFF. Written as DNA, the CDR3 is TGTGCCAGCAGTCAGCCGGACAGGGGGCCTTACAATGAGCAGTTCTTC.

The gene calls are TRBV28 and TRBJ1-5; weak D call: TRBD1 (6 bases). CDR1 and CDR2 from the germline V gene are MDHEN and SYDVKM. This CDR3 comprises 22 residues. Trimming left V 6 bases short and J 2 bases short, with 35 bases between. CDR3 in amino acids: CASSLPHRGGGPRRAGNQPQHF. CDR3 in DNA: TGTGCCAGCAGCTTACCCCACCGAGGCGGGGGGCCGCGGCGCGCGGGCAATCAGCCCCAGCATTTT. The whole variable domain, remainder taken from reference TRBV28 and TRBJ1-5, is DVKVTQSSRYLVKRTGEKVFLECVQDMDHENMFWYRQDPGLGLRLIYFSYDVKMKEKGDIPEGYSVSREKKERFSLILESASTNQTSMYLCASSLPHRGGGPRRAGNQPQHFGDGTRLSIL.

The V gene is TRBV4-1, the J gene TRBJ1-2, with D perhaps TRBD1 (5 bases). With 6 bases removed from V and 8 bases from J, the gap between germline ends came to 13 bases. The CDR3 consists of 12 residues. The germline CDR1 and CDR2 sequences are MGHRA and YSYEKL. CDR3 amino acids: CASRGAFGGYTF. The CDR3 DNA is TGCGCCAGCAGAGGGGCATTCGGAGGCTACACCTTC.

This rearrangement joins TRBV6-5 to TRBJ2-3, with D perhaps TRBD2 (6 bases). The V and J ends lost 8 bases and 4 bases respectively, with 7 bases between them. This CDR3 contains 11 residues. Per the germline V gene, CDR1 is MNHEY and CDR2 is SVGAGI. The CDR3 reads CASGEADTQYF. DNA of the CDR3: TGTGCCAGCGGGGAGGCAGATACGCAGTATTTT.

J is TRBJ1-2 and V is TRBV4-2, with a possible D match to TRBD1 (5 bases). The CDR3 is 18 amino acids. V was trimmed by 1 base and J by 4 bases, leaving 22 bases between them. Germline loops: CDR1 LGHNA, CDR2 YNFKEQ. Written as DNA, the CDR3 is TGTGCCAGCAGCCAAGGCCAGTGGGGGGTTACACGGACCTATGGCTACACCTTC. Protein product: CASSQGQWGVTRTYGYTF.

The chain links TRBV5-1 to TRBJ2-1; 8 bases match TRBD1. Germline CDR1 SGHRS, CDR2 YFSETQ. This CDR3 contains 15 residues. Losses at the gene ends were 5 bases for V and 6 bases for J; bases not matched to a gene: 10. Here the CDR3 reads CASRRPGQGSNEQFF. The CDR3 coding sequence is TGCGCCAGCAGAAGGCCTGGACAGGGATCCAATGAGCAGTTCTTC.